This TCR beta chain appears in the sequencing data of a study of blood T cell repertoires in COVID-19. About the research overall: The samples span acute and convalescent COVID-19 from the United States, Italy and Spain. Sources were T cells, B-cell-depleted T cells, or PBMCs; the material itself was cDNA or gDNA.

Two negative PCRs, clearance, or symptom resolution had been documented for recovered Cohort 3 donors. The authors' processing: From reference gene primer amplification, estimates of nucleated cell counts were derived. Data came from immunoSEQ multiplex PCR; TCRdb stores just in-frame clones and leaves some out. V, J and clone size are those of that table, while D and trimming were read from the DNA. Of roughly 310,000 clones in the sample, around 91% are singletons; the top ten hold around 9.5%. Between the trimmed V and J ends, which lost 0 bases and 0 bases, there was a span of 10 bases. From germline, CDR1 is MGHRA and CDR2 YSYEKL. The CDR3 has 16 amino acids.

Sequencing was performed on PBMCs or T cells enriched from blood (not recorded which). This chain connects TRBV4-1 to TRBJ2-3, with D perhaps TRBD2 (5 bases). The TCR sequence derives from a woman between 40 and 55 years old who had recovered from COVID-19. Here the CDR3 reads CASSQDERRSTDTQYF. CDR3 DNA sequence: TGCGCCAGCAGCCAAGATGAAAGGAGGAGCACAGATACGCAGTATTTT.